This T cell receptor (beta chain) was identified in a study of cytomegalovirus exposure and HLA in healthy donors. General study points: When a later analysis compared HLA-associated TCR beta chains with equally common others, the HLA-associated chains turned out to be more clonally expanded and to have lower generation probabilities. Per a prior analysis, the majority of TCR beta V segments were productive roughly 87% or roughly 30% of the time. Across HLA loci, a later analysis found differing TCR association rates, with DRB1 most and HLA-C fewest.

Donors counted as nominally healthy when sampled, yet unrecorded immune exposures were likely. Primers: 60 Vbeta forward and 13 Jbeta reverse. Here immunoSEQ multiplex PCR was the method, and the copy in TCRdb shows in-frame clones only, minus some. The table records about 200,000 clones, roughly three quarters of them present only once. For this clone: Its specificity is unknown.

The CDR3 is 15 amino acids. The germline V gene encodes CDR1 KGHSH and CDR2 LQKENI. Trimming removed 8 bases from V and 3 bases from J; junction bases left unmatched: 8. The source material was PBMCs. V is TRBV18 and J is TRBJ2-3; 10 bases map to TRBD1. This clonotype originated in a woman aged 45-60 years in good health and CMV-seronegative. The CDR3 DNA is TGTGCCAGCCAATCCCCGGGACAGGGGACAGATACGCAGTATTTT. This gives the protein CASQSPGQGTDTQYF.